This T cell receptor beta chain was retrieved from a study of T cells in tumors after PD-1 blockade. V lost 5 bases to trimming and J lost 8 bases; unmatched junction nucleotides: 7. There are 15 residues in the CDR3. Germline values: CDR1 SNHLY, CDR2 FYNNEI. Profiled with immunoSEQ multiplex PCR; TCRdb holds only in-frame clones, not every one. The sample carries 15,000 or so clones, almost 85% recorded once. This TCR was recovered from a human donor with basal cell carcinoma. V is TRBV2 and J is TRBJ1-4, with 11 bases identical to TRBD1. This specimen consisted of PBMCs, obtained after anti-PD-1 treatment. The CDR3 loop is CASSQRTGGGEKLFF. CDR3 coding DNA: TGTGCCAGCAGTCAACGGACAGGGGGCGGAGAAAAACTGTTTTTT. The whole variable domain, filled in from reference TRBV2 and TRBJ1-4, reads EPEVTQTPSHQVTQMGQEVILRCVPISNHLYFYWYRQILGQKVEFLVSFYNNEISEKSEIFDDQFSVERPDGSNFTLKIRSTKLEDSAMYFCASSQRTGGGEKLFFGSGTQLSVL.